This TCR beta chain was captured by sequencing in a study of blood T cell repertoires in COVID-19. Sequencing used immunoSEQ multiplex PCR; TCRdb keeps in-frame clones, though not all of them. This table has roughly 200,000 clones, approximately 90% appearing once. Membership in each cohort depended on participant-reported clinical history. In Cohort 3, a recovered donor had either two negative PCRs, clearance, or symptom resolution. The CDR3 extends over 15 amino acids. The germline V and J ends were trimmed by 4 bases and 7 bases, with 20 bases remaining between them. Per the germline V gene, CDR1 is LGHDT and CDR2 is YNNKEL (reference sequence).

The origin of this receptor is a woman younger than 45 who had recovered from COVID-19. Sample: PBMCs or T cells enriched from blood (not recorded which). The gene calls are TRBV3-1 (or the pseudogene TRBV3-2) and TRBJ2-7; weak D call: TRBD2 (5 bases). The CDR3 nucleotides read TGTGCCAGCAGCCCAGCCGGGATCAATAATGGGGAGCAGTACTTC. This translates into CASSPAGINNGEQYF.